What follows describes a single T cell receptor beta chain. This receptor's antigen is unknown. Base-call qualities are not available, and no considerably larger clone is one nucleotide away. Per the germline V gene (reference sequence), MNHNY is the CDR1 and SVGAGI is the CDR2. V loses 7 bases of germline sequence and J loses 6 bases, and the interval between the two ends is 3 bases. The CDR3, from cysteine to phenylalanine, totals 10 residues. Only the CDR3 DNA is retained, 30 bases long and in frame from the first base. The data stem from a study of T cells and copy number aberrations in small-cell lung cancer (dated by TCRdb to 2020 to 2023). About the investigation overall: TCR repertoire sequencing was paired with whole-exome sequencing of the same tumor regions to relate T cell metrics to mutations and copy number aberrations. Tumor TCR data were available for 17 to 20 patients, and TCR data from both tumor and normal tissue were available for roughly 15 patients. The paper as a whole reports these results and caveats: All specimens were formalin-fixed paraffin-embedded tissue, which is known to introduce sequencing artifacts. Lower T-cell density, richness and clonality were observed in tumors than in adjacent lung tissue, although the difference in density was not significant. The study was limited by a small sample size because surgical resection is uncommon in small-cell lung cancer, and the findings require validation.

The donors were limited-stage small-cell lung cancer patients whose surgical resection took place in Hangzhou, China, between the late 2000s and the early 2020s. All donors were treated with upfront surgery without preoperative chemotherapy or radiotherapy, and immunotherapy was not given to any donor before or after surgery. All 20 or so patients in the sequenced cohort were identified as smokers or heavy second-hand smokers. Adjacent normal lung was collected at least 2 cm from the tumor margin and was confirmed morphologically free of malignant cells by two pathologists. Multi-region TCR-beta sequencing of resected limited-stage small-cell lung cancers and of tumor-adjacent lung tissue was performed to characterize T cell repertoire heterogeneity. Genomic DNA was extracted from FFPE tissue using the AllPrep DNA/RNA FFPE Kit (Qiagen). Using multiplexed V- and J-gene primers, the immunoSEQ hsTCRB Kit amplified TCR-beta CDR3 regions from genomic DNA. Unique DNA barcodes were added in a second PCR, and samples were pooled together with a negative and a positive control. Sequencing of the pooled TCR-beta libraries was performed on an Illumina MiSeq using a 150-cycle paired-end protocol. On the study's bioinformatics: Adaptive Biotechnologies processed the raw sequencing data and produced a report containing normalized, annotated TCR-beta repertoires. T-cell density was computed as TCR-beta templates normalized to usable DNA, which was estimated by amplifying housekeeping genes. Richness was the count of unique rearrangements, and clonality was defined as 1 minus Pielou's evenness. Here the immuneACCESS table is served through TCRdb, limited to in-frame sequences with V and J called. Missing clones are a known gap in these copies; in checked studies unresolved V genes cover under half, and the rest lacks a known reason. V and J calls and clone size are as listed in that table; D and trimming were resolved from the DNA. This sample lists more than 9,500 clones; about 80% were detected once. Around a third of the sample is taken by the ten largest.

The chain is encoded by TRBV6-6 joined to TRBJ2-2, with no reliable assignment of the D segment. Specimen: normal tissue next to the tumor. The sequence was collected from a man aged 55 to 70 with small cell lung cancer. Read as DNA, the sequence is TGTGCCAGCAAGGCCGGGGAGCTGTTTTTT. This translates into CASKAGELFF.